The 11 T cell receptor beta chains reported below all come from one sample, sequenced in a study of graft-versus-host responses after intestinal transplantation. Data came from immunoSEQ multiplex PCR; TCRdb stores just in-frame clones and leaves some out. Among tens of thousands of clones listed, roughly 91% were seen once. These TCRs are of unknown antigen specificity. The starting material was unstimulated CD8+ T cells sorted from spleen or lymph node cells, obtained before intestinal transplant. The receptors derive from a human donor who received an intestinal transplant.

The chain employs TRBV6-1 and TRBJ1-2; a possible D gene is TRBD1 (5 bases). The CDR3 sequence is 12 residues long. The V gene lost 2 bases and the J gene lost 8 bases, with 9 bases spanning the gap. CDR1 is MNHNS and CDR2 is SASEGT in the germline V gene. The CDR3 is CASSEWGVGYTF. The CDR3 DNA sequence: TGTGCCAGCAGTGAATGGGGGGTAGGCTACACCTTC.

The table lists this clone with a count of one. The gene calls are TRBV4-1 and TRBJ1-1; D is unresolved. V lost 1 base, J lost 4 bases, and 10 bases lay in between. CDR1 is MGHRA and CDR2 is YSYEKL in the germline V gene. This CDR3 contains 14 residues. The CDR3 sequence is CASSQGGTSTEAFF. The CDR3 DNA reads TGCGCCAGCAGCCAAGGCGGCACCTCCACTGAAGCTTTCTTT.

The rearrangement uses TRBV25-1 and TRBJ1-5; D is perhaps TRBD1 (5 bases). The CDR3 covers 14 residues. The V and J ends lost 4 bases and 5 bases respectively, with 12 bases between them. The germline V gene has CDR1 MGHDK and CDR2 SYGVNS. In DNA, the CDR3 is TGTGCCAGCAGTGGGTCGGGGGGACATCAGCCCCAGCATTTT. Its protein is CASSGSGGHQPQHF.

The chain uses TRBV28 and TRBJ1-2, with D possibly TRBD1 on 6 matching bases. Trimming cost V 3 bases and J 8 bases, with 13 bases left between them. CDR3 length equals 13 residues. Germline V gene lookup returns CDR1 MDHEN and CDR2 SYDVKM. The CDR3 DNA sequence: TGTGCCAGCAGTTTTTGGGGGCAGGGGGGCTACACCTTC. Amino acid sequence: CASSFWGQGGYTF.

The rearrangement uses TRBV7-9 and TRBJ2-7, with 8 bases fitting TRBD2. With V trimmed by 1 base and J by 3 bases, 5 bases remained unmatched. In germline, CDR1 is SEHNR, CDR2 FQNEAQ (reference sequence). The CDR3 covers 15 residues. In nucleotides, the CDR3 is TGTGCCAGCAGCTTAGGGGGGACTAGTAACTACGAGCAGTACTTC. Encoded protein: CASSLGGTSNYEQYF. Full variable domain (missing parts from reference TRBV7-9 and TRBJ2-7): DTGVSQNPRHKITKRGQNVTFRCDPISEHNRLYWYRQTLGQGPEFLTYFQNEAQLEKSRLLSDRFSAERPKGSFSTLEIQRTEQGDSAMYLCASSLGGTSNYEQYFGPGTRLTVT.

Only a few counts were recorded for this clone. CDR3 residues: CASWDGQGPYGYTF. The CDR3 nucleotides read TGTGCCAGCTGGGACGGACAGGGCCCCTATGGCTACACCTTC. The gene calls are TRBV2 and TRBJ1-2; 8 nucleotides match TRBD1. Germline CDR1 SNHLY, CDR2 FYNNEI. The CDR3 totals 14 residues. Losses at the gene ends were 8 bases for V and 4 bases for J; bases not matched to a gene: 9.

CDR3 DNA sequence: TGCAGCGTTGAGGGTAGGGGACAGCTGAACACTGAAGCTTTCTTT. It specifies CSVEGRGQLNTEAFF. The chain recombines TRBV29-1 with TRBJ1-1, with TRBD1 matching over 7 bases. The CDR3 runs 15 residues. Per germline, CDR1 SQVTM and CDR2 ANQGSEA. Germline trimming cut 3 bases from V and 0 bases from J; bases unmatched to any gene: 7.

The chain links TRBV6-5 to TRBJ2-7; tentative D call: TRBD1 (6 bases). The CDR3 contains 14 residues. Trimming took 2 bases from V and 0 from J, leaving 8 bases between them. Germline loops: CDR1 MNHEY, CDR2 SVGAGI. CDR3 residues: CASSYRDNSYEQYF. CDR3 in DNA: TGTGCCAGCAGTTACCGGGACAACTCCTACGAGCAGTACTTC.

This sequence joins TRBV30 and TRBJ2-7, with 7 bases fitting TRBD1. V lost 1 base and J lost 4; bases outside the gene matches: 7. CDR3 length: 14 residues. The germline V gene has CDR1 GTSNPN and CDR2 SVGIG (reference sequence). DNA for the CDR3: TGTGCCTGGAGTGCCGGGACAGTACCTTACGAGCAGTACTTC. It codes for CAWSAGTVPYEQYF.

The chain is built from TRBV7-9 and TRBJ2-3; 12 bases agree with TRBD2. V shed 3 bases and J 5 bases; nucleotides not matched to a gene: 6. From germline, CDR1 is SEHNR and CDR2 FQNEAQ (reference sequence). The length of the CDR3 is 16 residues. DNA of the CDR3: TGTGCCAGCAGCTTCCCTAGCGGGGGGGCAAAAGATACGCAGTATTTT. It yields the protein CASSFPSGGAKDTQYF.

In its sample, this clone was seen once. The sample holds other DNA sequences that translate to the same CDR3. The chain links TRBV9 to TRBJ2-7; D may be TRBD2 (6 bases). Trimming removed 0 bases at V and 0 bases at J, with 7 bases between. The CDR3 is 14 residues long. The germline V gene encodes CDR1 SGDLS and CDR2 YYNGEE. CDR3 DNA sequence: TGTGCCAGCAGCGTAGACGGGAGCTCCTACGAGCAGTACTTC. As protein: CASSVDGSSYEQYF.